This TCR beta chain was obtained from a study of cytomegalovirus exposure and HLA in healthy donors. The PCR employed 60 Vbeta primers together with 13 Jbeta primers. Here immunoSEQ multiplex PCR was the method, and the copy in TCRdb shows in-frame clones only, minus some. The repertoire includes about 98,000 clones, around 80% of them detected once, and roughly 8.8% sits in the top ten. This clone was detected once. What was sequenced was PBMCs. The clonotype comes from a human donor in good health.

CDR3 region: CASSGGTGGAGNYEQYF. CDR3 bases: TGTGCCAGCAGCGGTGGGACAGGGGGCGCAGGGAACTACGAGCAGTACTTC. The chain couples TRBV5-6 to TRBJ2-7; 12 nucleotides align to TRBD1. Germline CDR1 and CDR2: SGHDT and YYEEEE. The CDR3 is 17 residues long. J was trimmed by 3 bases and V by 4 bases; bases with no gene match: 11.